Presented here are 27 T cell receptor beta chains from one specimen sequenced in a study of T cells after posttransplantation cyclophosphamide. Profiled with immunoSEQ multiplex PCR; TCRdb holds only in-frame clones, not every one. The sample contains 45,000 to 60,000 clones, approximately 90% of which appear only once. Sequencing was carried out using PBMCs. Every receptor here comes from a woman between 45 and 60 years old in good health and a related stem cell transplant donor.

The DNA of the CDR3 is TGTGCCAGCAGTGGACAGGGCACCTCCAGGTATACGCAGTATTTT. Its protein product is CASSGQGTSRYTQYF. The chain joins TRBV6-6 to TRBJ2-3; 8 bases map to TRBD1. Germline trimming cut 5 bases from V and 7 bases from J; bases unmatched to any gene: 11. Looked up from germline, CDR1 is MNHNY and CDR2 is SVGAGI (reference sequence). This CDR3 has 15 amino acids.

The CDR3 protein is CASSRQGGHEQYF. The DNA of the CDR3 is TGTGCCAGCAGTAGACAGGGCGGCCACGAGCAGTACTTC. The chain is built from TRBV27 and TRBJ2-7; 7 bases fit TRBD1. This CDR3 has 13 residues. Germline V gives CDR1 MNHEY, CDR2 SMNVEV (reference sequence). V shed 5 bases and J 5 bases; nucleotides not matched to a gene: 6.

The chain uses TRBV7-9 and TRBJ2-1; 7 bases map to TRBD2. Per germline, CDR1 SEHNR and CDR2 FQNEAQ (reference sequence). Unmatched junction bases numbered 4, after V lost 1 base and J lost 1 base. The CDR3 is 16 residues long. The CDR3 region is CASSLVAGLSYNEQFF. The CDR3 bases are TGTGCCAGCAGCTTAGTCGCGGGACTATCCTACAATGAGCAGTTCTTC.

The rearrangement links TRBV5-4 to TRBJ2-3; D is perhaps TRBD2 (7 bases). V was cut by 0 bases and J by 2 bases, with 13 bases left in between. CDR3 length: 16 amino acids. CDR1 and CDR2 from the germline V gene are SGHNT and YYREEE (reference sequence). CDR3 nucleotides: TGTGCCAGCAGCTTGGGTCGGGCGGGGGCCACAGATACGCAGTATTTT. Protein sequence: CASSLGRAGATDTQYF.

The genes are TRBV19 and TRBJ1-2; TRBD1 agrees at 10 bases. Germline V gene lookup returns CDR1 LNHDA and CDR2 SQIVND (reference sequence). The CDR3 has 16 residues. V was clipped by 5 bases and J by 8 bases; unmatched bases: 14. CDR3 sequence reads: CASSATGTGVLNGYTF. The CDR3, as DNA: TGTGCCAGTAGTGCGACCGGGACAGGGGTTCTAAACGGCTACACCTTC.

The chain joins TRBV7-9 to TRBJ1-2; possibly TRBD1 for D (6 bases). The CDR3 loop spans 14 amino acids. Germline lookup yields CDR1 SEHNR and CDR2 FQNEAQ (reference sequence). The V gene lost 6 bases and the J gene lost 3 bases, with 14 bases spanning the gap. The CDR3 coding sequence is TGTGCCAGCAGTTATGGACAGCCACACTATGGCTACACCTTC. Protein sequence: CASSYGQPHYGYTF.

This chain joins TRBV28 and TRBJ2-3; D not certain. V lost 1 base and J 4 bases, leaving 12 bases between the germline ends. This CDR3 has 15 amino acids. The germline V gene has CDR1 MDHEN and CDR2 SYDVKM. In DNA form, the CDR3 reads TGTGCCAGCAGTTTATTGTCCTCCGCGGCAGATACGCAGTATTTT. Its translation: CASSLLSSAADTQYF.

The V gene is TRBV7-2, the J gene TRBJ1-2; a weak D match, TRBD1 (6 bases). The CDR3 has 15 residues. The V gene lost 0 bases and the J gene lost 7 bases, with 15 bases spanning the gap. CDR1 is SGHTA and CDR2 is FQGNSA in the germline V gene. CDR3 residues: CASSLAAQGFSGYTF. The CDR3 coding sequence is TGTGCCAGCAGCTTAGCCGCTCAGGGGTTCAGTGGCTACACCTTC.

V usage is TRBV5-5 and J usage is TRBJ2-7; 8 nucleotides match TRBD1. The CDR3 contains 14 residues. The V and J ends lost 4 bases and 2 bases, in that order; junction bases with no gene match: 5. Germline CDR1 is SGHKS and CDR2 is YYEKEE (reference sequence). The CDR3 region has the DNA TGTGCCAGCAGCCCAGGACAGGGACCCTACGAGCAGTACTTC. Protein: CASSPGQGPYEQYF.

This chain connects TRBV5-4 to TRBJ2-7; D may be TRBD2 (6 bases). Trimming cost V 6 bases and J 4 bases, with 17 bases left between them. The CDR3 has 14 residues. From germline, CDR1 is SGHNT and CDR2 YYREEE (reference sequence). In nucleotides, the CDR3 is TGTGCCAGCACCGCCAGCGATAGCGGTTACGAGCAGTACTTC. Encoded protein: CASTASDSGYEQYF. Looking up the rest from reference TRBV5-4 and TRBJ2-7 gives the full variable domain: ETGVTQSPTHLIKTRGQQVTLRCSSQSGHNTVSWYQQALGQGPQFIFQYYREEENGRGNFPPRFSGLQFPNYSSELNVNALELDDSALYLCASTASDSGYEQYFGPGTRLTVT.

The chain links TRBV9 to TRBJ1-2; no firm D call. Trimming left V 3 bases short and J 0 bases short, with 12 bases between. Germline V CDR1 and CDR2: SGDLS, YYNGEE. The CDR3 is 15 amino acids. CDR3 protein: CASSATHSSNYGYTF. In nucleotides, the CDR3 is TGTGCCAGCAGCGCAACCCACAGTTCTAACTATGGCTACACCTTC.

The rearrangement joins TRBV5-1 to TRBJ2-3; 8 bases are shared with TRBD1. Germline CDR1 SGHRS, CDR2 YFSETQ. Trimming at V came to 3 bases and at J to 2 bases, leaving 5 bases not matched to a gene. The CDR3 is made up of 15 amino acids. CDR3 loop: CASSWGDRHTDTQYF. The CDR3 nucleotides read TGCGCCAGCAGCTGGGGGGACAGGCACACAGATACGCAGTATTTT.

The chain carries TRBV30 and TRBJ2-5, with 7 bases that match TRBD2. The junction had 1 base not matched to a gene; V was cut back by 0 bases and J by 0 bases. CDR1 is GTSNPN and CDR2 is SVGIG in the germline V gene (reference sequence). This CDR3 region has 14 residues. CDR3 bases: TGTGCCTGGAGTGTAGCGGGGTACCAAGAGACCCAGTACTTC. It is translated as CAWSVAGYQETQYF.

In this sample, this clone turned up once. The V call is TRBV7-3, the J call TRBJ2-7, with TRBD1 matching 10 bases. Unmatched junction bases numbered 5, after V lost 0 bases and J lost 6 bases. Per germline, CDR1 SGHTA and CDR2 FQGTGA. CDR3 length equals 15 residues. The CDR3 DNA follows: TGTGCCAGCAGCTTAACCTCGGGACAGGGGATCGAGCAGTACTTC. This gives the protein CASSLTSGQGIEQYF.

The J gene is TRBJ1-5, the V gene TRBV2; the D gene is possibly TRBD1 (5 bases). Germline V gene sequence: CDR1 SNHLY, CDR2 FYNNEI. The V end lost 7 bases, the J end lost 7 bases, and 14 bases lay between the germline ends. The CDR3 extends over 13 amino acids. CDR3 DNA: TGTGCCAGCATGGTCAGGGAGGGACAGCCCCAGCATTTT. It codes for CASMVREGQPQHF.

The chain joins TRBV6-5 to TRBJ2-6; D not resolved. V was clipped by 6 bases and J by 1 base, with 4 bases between them. There are 13 residues in the CDR3. CDR1 is MNHEY and CDR2 is SVGAGI in the germline V gene. The CDR3 sequence: CASSMSGANVLTF. The DNA of the CDR3 is TGTGCCAGCAGCATGTCTGGGGCCAACGTCCTGACTTTC.

The chain uses TRBV6-5 and TRBJ1-1; D possibly corresponds to TRBD1 (5 bases). Trimming removed 2 bases from V and 1 base from J, with 14 bases in between. Germline V gene data show CDR1 as MNHEY and CDR2 as SVGAGI. The CDR3 totals 16 residues. In DNA, the CDR3 is TGTGCCAGCAGTTACAATTCTGGGGCGACGAACACTGAAGCTTTCTTT. Translating it yields CASSYNSGATNTEAFF.

The rearrangement links TRBV28 to TRBJ2-6; no definite D call. Trimming took 7 bases from V and 4 from J, leaving 8 bases between them. The CDR3 has 13 residues. Per germline, CDR1 MDHEN and CDR2 SYDVKM. In DNA form, the CDR3 reads TGTGCCAGCACCAGGCGCGGGGCCAACGTCCTGACTTTC. Translated: CASTRRGANVLTF. The complete variable domain, with remaining parts taken from reference TRBV28 and TRBJ2-6, reads DVKVTQSSRYLVKRTGEKVFLECVQDMDHENMFWYRQDPGLGLRLIYFSYDVKMKEKGDIPEGYSVSREKKERFSLILESASTNQTSMYLCASTRRGANVLTFGAGSRLTVL.

The genes are TRBV25-1 and TRBJ1-3; 7 nucleotides align to TRBD1. Looked up from germline, CDR1 is MGHDK and CDR2 is SYGVNS. The CDR3 loop spans 16 amino acids. J lost 2 bases, V lost 4 bases, and 8 bases had no gene match. This CDR3 is CASSGTGTATGNTIYF. The CDR3 region has the DNA TGTGCCAGCAGTGGAACTGGGACAGCTACTGGAAACACCATATATTTT.

In DNA form, the CDR3 reads TGTGCCAGCAGTGCCCCGACAGGGGGCGGGCAGGAGCAGTACTTC. This codes for CASSAPTGGGQEQYF. The V and J genes are TRBV6-1 and TRBJ2-7, with 10 bases matching TRBD1. This CDR3 contains 15 residues. Germline-derived CDR1 and CDR2 are MNHNS and SASEGT. The junction had 10 bases not matched to a gene; V was cut back by 4 bases and J by 7 bases.

This sequence joins TRBV27 and TRBJ1-6; tentatively, D is TRBD1 (5 bases). Germline CDR1 and CDR2: MNHEY and SMNVEV (reference sequence). The CDR3 is made up of 15 amino acids. V lost 10 bases and J 3 bases, leaving 16 bases between the germline ends. The DNA for the CDR3 is TGTGCCACTAGACAGAGCTTTGGCTATAATTCACCCCTCCACTTT. This codes for CATRQSFGYNSPLHF.

This clone was counted once. The V and J genes are TRBV19 and TRBJ2-5; D is ambiguous. The germline gives CDR1 LNHDA, CDR2 SQIVND (reference sequence). The CDR3 covers 13 residues. With 2 bases removed from V and 2 bases from J, the gap between germline ends came to 6 bases. CDR3 DNA: TGTGCCAGTAGTATAACTGATCAAGAGACCCAGTACTTC. As protein: CASSITDQETQYF.

This chain uses TRBV9 with TRBJ1-2; D not resolved. Germline V gives CDR1 SGDLS, CDR2 YYNGEE. This CDR3 contains 15 residues. Trimming stripped 0 bases from V and 4 bases from J, with 13 bases between. The CDR3 region is CASSVEARRPYGYTF. The CDR3 nucleotides read TGTGCCAGCAGCGTAGAAGCCCGTCGTCCCTATGGCTACACCTTC.

This clone has just one count. The V call is TRBV5-6, the J call TRBJ1-2, with D unresolved. The germline CDR1 and CDR2 sequences are SGHDT and YYEEEE. V was pared by 0 bases and J by 8 bases, with 8 bases between. CDR3 size: 12 residues. In nucleotides, the CDR3 is TGTGCCAGCAGCTTGGATCTCCTCGGCTACACCTTC. Protein product: CASSLDLLGYTF.

The rearrangement uses TRBV4-1 and TRBJ2-5; 11 nucleotides match TRBD2. The junction had 7 bases not matched to a gene; V was cut back by 6 bases and J by 4 bases. From germline, CDR1 is MGHRA and CDR2 YSYEKL. The CDR3 sequence is 15 residues long. The CDR3 DNA sequence: TGCGCCAGCAGATCTACCGGGACTAGCGGAGAGACCCAGTACTTC. Residues: CASRSTGTSGETQYF.

The rearrangement joins TRBV5-1 to TRBJ2-5; 10 nucleotides agree with TRBD1. The CDR3 runs 15 residues. Germline lookup yields CDR1 SGHRS and CDR2 YFSETQ. The V segment lost 3 bases and the J segment 5 bases; nucleotides outside the gene matches: 7. Written as DNA, the CDR3 is TGCGCCAGCAGCTACGGACAGGGGGTTACGGAGACCCAGTACTTC. It codes for CASSYGQGVTETQYF.

The V call is TRBV6-6, the J call TRBJ1-4, with D unclear. This CDR3 has 14 residues. Per the germline V gene, CDR1 is MNHNY and CDR2 is SVGAGI (reference sequence). V gave up 8 bases and J gave up 0 bases, with 10 bases separating them. CDR3 amino acids: CASRGDATNEKLFF. CDR3 nucleotides: TGTGCCAGCCGCGGAGATGCAACTAATGAAAAACTGTTTTTT.